This TCR beta chain was sequenced for a study of T cells in Graves' hyperthyroidism and ophthalmopathy. This clonotype was detected ten times or more. RNA transcripts were the template for amplifying TCR beta CDR3 regions. A first-round RT-PCR of the TCR CDR3 used the HTBI primer set. TCRdb re-derived calls from the multiplex PCR reads in MiXCR, one entry per CDR3 protein. This sample has 490,000 or so distinct CDR3 sequences, with about 15% found just once. Germline CDR1 and CDR2: LGHDT and YNNKEL (reference sequence). This CDR3 has 14 amino acids. Trimming cost V 0 bases and J 4 bases, with 7 bases left between them.

V gene TRBV3-1 combines with J gene TRBJ1-5, with unresolved D. The sequence was obtained from a woman in her twenties or thirties with Graves' ophthalmopathy. Material for sequencing was blood. CDR3 in amino acids: CASSQDAENQPQHF. The CDR3 DNA sequence: TGTGCCAGCAGCCAAGATGCAGAGAATCAGCCCCAGCATTTT. Together with reference TRBV3-1 and TRBJ1-5, the CDR3 gives the full variable domain: DTAVSQTPKYLVTQMGNDKSIKCEQNLGHDTMYWYKQDSKKFLKIMFSYNNKELIINETVPNRFSPKSPDKAHLNLHINSLELGDSAVYFCASSQDAENQPQHFGDGTRLSIL.